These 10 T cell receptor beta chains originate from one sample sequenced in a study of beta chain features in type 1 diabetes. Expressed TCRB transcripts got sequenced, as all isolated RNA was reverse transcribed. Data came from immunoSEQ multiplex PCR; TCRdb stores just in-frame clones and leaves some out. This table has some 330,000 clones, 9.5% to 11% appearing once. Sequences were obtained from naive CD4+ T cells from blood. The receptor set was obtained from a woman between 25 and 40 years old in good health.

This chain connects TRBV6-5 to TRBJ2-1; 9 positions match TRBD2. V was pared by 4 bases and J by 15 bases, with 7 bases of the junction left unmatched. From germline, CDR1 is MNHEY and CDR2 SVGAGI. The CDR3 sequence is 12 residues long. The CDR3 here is CASSSVSGRWFF. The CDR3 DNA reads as TGTGCCAGCAGTTCCGTAAGCGGGAGGTGGTTCTTC.

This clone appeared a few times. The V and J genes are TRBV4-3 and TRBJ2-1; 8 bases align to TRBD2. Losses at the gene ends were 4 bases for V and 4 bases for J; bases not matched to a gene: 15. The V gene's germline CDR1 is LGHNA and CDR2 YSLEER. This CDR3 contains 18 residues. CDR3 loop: CASSPQPRGSGGYNEQFF. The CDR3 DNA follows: TGCGCCAGCAGCCCCCAGCCTCGGGGCAGCGGGGGTTACAATGAGCAGTTCTTC.

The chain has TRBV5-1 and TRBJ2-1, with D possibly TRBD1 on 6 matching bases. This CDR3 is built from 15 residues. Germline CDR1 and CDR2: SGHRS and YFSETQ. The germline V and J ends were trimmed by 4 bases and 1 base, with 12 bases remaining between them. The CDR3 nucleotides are TGCGCCAGCAGCCTGCCAGGGGCGTCCTACAATGAGCAGTTCTTC. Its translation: CASSLPGASYNEQFF.

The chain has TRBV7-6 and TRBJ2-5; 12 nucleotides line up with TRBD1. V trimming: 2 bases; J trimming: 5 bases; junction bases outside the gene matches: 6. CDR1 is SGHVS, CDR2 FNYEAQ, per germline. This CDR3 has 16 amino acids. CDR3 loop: CASSLRGQGAGETQYF. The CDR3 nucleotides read TGTGCCAGCAGCTTAAGGGGACAGGGGGCTGGGGAGACCCAGTACTTC. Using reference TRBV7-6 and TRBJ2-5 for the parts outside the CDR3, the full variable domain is GAGVSQSPRYKVTKRGQDVALRCDPISGHVSLYWYRQALGQGPEFLTYFNYEAQQDKSGLPNDRFSAERPEGSISTLTIQRTEQRDSAMYRCASSLRGQGAGETQYFGPGTRLLVL.

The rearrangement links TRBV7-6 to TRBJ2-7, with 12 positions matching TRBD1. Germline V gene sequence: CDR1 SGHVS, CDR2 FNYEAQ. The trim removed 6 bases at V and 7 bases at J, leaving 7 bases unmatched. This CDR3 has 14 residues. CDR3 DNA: TGTGCCAGCAGTCCAGGGACAGGGGGCGGGGAGCAGTACTTC. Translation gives CASSPGTGGGEQYF. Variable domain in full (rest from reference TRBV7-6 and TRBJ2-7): GAGVSQSPRYKVTKRGQDVALRCDPISGHVSLYWYRQALGQGPEFLTYFNYEAQQDKSGLPNDRFSAERPEGSISTLTIQRTEQRDSAMYRCASSPGTGGGEQYFGPGTRLTVT.

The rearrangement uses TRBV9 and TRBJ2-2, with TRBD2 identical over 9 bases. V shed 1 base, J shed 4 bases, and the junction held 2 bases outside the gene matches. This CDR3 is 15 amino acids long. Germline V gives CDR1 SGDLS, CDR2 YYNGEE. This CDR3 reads CASSVLAGPTGELFF. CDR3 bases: TGTGCCAGCAGCGTACTAGCGGGGCCCACCGGGGAGCTGTTTTTT.

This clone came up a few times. CDR3: CASSSQGPEAFF. CDR3 coding DNA: TGTGCCAGCAGTTCACAGGGCCCTGAAGCTTTCTTT. V and J are TRBV28 and TRBJ1-1; possibly TRBD1 for D (6 bases). Germline V gene sequence: CDR1 MDHEN, CDR2 SYDVKM. The V end lost 4 bases, the J end lost 6 bases, and 9 bases lay between the germline ends. The CDR3 runs to 12 residues.

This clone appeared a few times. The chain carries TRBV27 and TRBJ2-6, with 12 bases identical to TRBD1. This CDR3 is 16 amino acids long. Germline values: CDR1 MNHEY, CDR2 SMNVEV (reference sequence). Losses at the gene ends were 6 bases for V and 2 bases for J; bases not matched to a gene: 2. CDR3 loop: CASSRDRGPGANVLTF. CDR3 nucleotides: TGTGCCAGCAGCCGGGACAGGGGGCCTGGGGCCAACGTCCTGACTTTC.

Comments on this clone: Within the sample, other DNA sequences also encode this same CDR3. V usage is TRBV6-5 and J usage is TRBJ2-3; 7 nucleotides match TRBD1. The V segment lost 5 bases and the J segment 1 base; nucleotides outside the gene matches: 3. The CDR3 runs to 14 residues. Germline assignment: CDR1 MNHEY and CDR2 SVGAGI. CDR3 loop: CASSRDRGTDTQYF. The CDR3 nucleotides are TGTGCCAGCAGTAGGGACAGAGGCACAGATACGCAGTATTTT.

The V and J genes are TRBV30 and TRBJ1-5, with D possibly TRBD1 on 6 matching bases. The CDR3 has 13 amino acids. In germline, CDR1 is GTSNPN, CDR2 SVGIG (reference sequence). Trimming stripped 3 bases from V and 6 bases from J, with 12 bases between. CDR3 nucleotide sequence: TGTGCCTGGAGCTTGACAGGAGTTCAGCCCCAGCATTTT. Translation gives CAWSLTGVQPQHF.